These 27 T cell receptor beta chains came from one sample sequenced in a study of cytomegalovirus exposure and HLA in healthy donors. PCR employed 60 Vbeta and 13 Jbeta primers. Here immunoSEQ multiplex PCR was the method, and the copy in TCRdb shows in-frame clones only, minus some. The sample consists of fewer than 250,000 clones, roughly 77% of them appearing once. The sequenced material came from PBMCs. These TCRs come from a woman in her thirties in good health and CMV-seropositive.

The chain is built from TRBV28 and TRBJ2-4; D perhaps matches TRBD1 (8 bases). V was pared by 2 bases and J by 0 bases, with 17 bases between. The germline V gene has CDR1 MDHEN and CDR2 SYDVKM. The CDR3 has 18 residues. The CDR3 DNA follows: TGTGCCAGCAGTTTAAGACAGGGGAGGGGTCTAGCCAAAAACATTCAGTACTTC. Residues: CASSLRQGRGLAKNIQYF.

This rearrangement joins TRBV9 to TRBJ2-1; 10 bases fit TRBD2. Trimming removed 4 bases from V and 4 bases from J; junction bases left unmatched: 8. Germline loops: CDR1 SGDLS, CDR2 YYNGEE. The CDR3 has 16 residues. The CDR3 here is CASSTRGTSVYNEQFF. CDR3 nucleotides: TGTGCCAGCAGCACACGTGGGACTAGCGTATACAATGAGCAGTTCTTC.

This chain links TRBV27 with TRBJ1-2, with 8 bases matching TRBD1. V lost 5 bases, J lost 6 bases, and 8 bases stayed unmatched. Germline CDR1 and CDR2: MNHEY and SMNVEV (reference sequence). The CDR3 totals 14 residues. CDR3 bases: TGTGCCAGCAGTCCAAGATGGACAGGGAATGGCTACACCTTC. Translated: CASSPRWTGNGYTF.

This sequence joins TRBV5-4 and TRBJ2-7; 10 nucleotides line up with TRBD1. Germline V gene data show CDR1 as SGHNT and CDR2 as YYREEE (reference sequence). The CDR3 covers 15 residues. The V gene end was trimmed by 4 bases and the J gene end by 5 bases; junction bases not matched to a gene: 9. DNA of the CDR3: TGTGCCAGCAGCGTTACCGGGACAGGGGTAAACGAGCAGTACTTC. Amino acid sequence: CASSVTGTGVNEQYF.

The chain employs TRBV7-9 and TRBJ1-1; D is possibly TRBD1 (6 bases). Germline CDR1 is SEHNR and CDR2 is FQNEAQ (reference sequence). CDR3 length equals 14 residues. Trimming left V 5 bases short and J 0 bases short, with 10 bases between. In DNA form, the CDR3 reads TGTGCCAGCAGCCGACAGGAATTGAACACTGAAGCTTTCTTT. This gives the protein CASSRQELNTEAFF.

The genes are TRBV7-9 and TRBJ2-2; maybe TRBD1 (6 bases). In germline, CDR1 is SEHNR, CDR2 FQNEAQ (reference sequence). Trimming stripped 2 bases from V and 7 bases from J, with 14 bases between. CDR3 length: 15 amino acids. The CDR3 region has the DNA TGTGCCAGCAGCTTATCTCAGGGGCAGAGCGGGGAGCTGTTTTTT. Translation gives CASSLSQGQSGELFF.

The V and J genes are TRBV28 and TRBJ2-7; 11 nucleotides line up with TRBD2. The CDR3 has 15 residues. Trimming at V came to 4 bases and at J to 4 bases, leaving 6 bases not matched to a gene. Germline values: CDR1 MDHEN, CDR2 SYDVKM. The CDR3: CASSYAGTSGYEQYF. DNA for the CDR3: TGTGCCAGCAGTTACGCCGGGACTAGCGGTTACGAGCAGTACTTC.

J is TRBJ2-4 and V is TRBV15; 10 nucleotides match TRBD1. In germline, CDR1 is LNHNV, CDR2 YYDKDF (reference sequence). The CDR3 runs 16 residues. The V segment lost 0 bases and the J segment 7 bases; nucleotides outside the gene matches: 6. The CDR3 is CATSRDLGQGYNIQYF. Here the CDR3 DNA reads TGTGCCACCAGCAGAGATCTGGGACAGGGGTATAACATTCAGTACTTC.

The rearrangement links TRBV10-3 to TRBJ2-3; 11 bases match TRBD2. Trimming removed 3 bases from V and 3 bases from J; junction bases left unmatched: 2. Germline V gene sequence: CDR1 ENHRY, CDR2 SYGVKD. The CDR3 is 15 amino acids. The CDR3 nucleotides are TGTGCCATCAGTGATCCTAGCGGGGGGACAGATACGCAGTATTTT. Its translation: CAISDPSGGTDTQYF.

The CDR3 DNA follows: TGTGCCAGCAGACAGGGGGGGGGCTACACCTTC. This gives the protein CASRQGGGYTF. V and J are TRBV6-1 and TRBJ1-2; 8 nucleotides line up with TRBD1. CDR3 length: 11 amino acids. The V gene's germline CDR1 is MNHNS and CDR2 SASEGT. V lost 6 bases to trimming and J lost 8 bases; unmatched junction nucleotides: 2.

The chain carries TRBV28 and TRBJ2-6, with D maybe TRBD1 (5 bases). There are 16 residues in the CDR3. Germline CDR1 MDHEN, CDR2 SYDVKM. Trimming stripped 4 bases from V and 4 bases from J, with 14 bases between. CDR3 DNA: TGTGCCAGCAGTTCATCGGCAGGGTCCGGGGCCAACGTCCTGACTTTC. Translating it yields CASSSSAGSGANVLTF.

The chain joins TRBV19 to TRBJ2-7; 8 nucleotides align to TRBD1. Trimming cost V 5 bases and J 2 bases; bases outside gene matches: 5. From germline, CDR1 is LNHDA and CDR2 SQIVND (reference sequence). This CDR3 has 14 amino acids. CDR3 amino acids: CASSSGTGTYEQYF. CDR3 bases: TGTGCCAGTAGTTCCGGGACAGGAACCTACGAGCAGTACTTC.

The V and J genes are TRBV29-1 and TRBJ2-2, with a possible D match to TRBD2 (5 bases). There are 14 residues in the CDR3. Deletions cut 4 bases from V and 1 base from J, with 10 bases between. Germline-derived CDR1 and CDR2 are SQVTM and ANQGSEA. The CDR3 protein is CSVGGYRNTGELFF. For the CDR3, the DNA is TGCAGCGTTGGCGGGTACAGGAACACCGGGGAGCTGTTTTTT.

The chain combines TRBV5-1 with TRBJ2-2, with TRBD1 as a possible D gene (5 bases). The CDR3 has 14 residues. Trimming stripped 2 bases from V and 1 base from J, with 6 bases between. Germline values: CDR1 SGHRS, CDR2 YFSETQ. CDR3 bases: TGCGCCAGCAGCTTAGGACAGAACACCGGGGAGCTGTTTTTT. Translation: CASSLGQNTGELFF.

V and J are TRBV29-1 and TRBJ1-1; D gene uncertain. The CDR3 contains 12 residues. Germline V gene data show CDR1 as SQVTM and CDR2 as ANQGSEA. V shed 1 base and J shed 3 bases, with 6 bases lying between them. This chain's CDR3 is CSVEVADTEAFF. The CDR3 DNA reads TGCAGCGTTGAAGTGGCAGACACTGAAGCTTTCTTT.

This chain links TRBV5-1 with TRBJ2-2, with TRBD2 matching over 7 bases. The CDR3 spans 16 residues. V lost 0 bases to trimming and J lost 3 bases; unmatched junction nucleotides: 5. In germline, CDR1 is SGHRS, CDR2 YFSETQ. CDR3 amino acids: CASSLVAGAYTGELFF. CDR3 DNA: TGCGCCAGCAGCTTGGTGGCGGGAGCCTACACCGGGGAGCTGTTTTTT.

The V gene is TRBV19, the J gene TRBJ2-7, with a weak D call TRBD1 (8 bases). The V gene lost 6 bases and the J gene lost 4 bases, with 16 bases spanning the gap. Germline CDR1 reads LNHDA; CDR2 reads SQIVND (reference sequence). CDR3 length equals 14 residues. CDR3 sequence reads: CASSGGQGGYEQYF. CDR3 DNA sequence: TGTGCCAGTAGCGGCGGACAGGGAGGGTACGAGCAGTACTTC.

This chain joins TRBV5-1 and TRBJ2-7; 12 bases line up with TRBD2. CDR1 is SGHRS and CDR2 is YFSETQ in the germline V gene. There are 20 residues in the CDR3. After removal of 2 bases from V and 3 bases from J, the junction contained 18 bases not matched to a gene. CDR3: CASSFLGAALAGGKVYEQYF. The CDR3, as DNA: TGCGCCAGCAGCTTTCTGGGGGCAGCGCTAGCGGGAGGGAAGGTCTACGAGCAGTACTTC.

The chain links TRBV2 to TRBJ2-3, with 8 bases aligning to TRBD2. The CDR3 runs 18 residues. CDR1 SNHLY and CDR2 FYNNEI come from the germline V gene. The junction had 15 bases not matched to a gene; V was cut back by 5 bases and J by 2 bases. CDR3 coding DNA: TGTGCCAGCAGTCGCTATAGGTCCTTAGCGGGGACCACAGATACGCAGTATTTT. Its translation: CASSRYRSLAGTTDTQYF.

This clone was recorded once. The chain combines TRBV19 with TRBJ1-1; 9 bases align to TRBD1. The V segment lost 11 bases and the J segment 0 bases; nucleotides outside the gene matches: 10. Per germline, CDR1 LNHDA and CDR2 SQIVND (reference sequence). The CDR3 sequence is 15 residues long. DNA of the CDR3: TGTGCCCCGGGGGGGACAGGGCCAATGAACACTGAAGCTTTCTTT. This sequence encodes CAPGGTGPMNTEAFF.

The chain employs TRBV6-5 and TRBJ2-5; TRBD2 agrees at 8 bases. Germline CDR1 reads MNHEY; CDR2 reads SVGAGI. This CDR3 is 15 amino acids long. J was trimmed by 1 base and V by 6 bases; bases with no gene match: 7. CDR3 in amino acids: CASRSLAASQETQYF. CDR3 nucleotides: TGTGCCAGCAGATCACTAGCGGCCTCCCAAGAGACCCAGTACTTC.

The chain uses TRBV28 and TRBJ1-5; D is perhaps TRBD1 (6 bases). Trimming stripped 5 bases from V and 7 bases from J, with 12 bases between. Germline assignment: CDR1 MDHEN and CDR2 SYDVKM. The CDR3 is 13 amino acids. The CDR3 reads CASSEQGRQPQHF. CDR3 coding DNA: TGTGCCAGCAGTGAACAGGGAAGGCAGCCCCAGCATTTT.

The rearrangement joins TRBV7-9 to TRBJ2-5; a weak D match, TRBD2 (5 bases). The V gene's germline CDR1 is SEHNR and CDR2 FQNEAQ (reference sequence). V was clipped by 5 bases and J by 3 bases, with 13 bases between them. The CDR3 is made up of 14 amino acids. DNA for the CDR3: TGTGCCAGCAGCACGAGCGGAGAGGAAGAGACCCAGTACTTC. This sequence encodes CASSTSGEEETQYF. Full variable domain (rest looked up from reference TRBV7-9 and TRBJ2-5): DTGVSQNPRHKITKRGQNVTFRCDPISEHNRLYWYRQTLGQGPEFLTYFQNEAQLEKSRLLSDRFSAERPKGSFSTLEIQRTEQGDSAMYLCASSTSGEEETQYFGPGTRLLVL.

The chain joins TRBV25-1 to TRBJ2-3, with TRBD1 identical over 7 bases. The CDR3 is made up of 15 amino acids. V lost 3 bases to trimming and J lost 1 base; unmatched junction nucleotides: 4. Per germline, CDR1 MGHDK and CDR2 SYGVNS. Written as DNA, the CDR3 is TGTGCCAGCAGTGAGCCTGGGACAGGCACAGATACGCAGTATTTT. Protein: CASSEPGTGTDTQYF.

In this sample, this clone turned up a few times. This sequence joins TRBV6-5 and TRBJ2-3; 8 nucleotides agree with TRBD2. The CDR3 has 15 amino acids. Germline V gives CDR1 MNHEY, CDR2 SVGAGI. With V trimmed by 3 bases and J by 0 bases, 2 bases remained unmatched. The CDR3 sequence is CASSYSGASTDTQYF. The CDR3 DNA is TGTGCCAGCAGTTATAGCGGGGCTAGCACAGATACGCAGTATTTT.

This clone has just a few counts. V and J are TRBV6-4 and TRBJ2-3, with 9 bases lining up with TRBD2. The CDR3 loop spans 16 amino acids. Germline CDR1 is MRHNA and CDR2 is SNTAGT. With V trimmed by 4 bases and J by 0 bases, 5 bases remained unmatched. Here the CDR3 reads CASSGLAGDSTDTQYF. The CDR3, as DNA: TGTGCCAGCAGTGGTTTAGCGGGAGACAGCACAGATACGCAGTATTTT.

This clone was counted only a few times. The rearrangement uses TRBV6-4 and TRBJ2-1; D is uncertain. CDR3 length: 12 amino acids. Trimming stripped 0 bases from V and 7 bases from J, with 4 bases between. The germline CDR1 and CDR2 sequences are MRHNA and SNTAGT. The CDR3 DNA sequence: TGTGCCAGCAGTGACTCAGAGAATGAGCAGTTCTTC. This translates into CASSDSENEQFF.